This T cell receptor beta chain came from a study of PD-L1 blockade in urothelial cancer. On the study more broadly: Patients began atezolizumab, 1,200 mg intravenously every 3 weeks, at some point between 2013 and 2015. The researchers analyzed blood 3 weeks (second dose) and 6 weeks after treatment start. Patients' histories included 0 to 3 prior chemotherapy regimens.

Germline V gene sequence: CDR1 SGHDT, CDR2 YYEEEE. The CDR3 extends over 15 amino acids. The germline V and J ends were trimmed by 3 bases and 5 bases, with 14 bases remaining between them. Clones were sequenced by immunoSEQ multiplex PCR, and TCRdb holds only the in-frame ones, with some missing. The sample consists of about 48,000 clones, roughly 80% of them appearing once. Time point described: peripheral blood 6 weeks after treatment start. Patients had locally advanced or metastatic urothelial carcinoma. The sample was PBMCs, taken around atezolizumab (anti-PD-L1) treatment. This TCR was recovered from a man aged 70-80 years with urothelial cancer. This chain links TRBV5-6 with TRBJ1-4, with TRBD1 as a possible D gene (6 bases). The CDR3 DNA is TGTGCCAGCAGCTCACGGGGCAGGGGAAATGAAAAACTGTTTTTT. It yields the protein CASSSRGRGNEKLFF.